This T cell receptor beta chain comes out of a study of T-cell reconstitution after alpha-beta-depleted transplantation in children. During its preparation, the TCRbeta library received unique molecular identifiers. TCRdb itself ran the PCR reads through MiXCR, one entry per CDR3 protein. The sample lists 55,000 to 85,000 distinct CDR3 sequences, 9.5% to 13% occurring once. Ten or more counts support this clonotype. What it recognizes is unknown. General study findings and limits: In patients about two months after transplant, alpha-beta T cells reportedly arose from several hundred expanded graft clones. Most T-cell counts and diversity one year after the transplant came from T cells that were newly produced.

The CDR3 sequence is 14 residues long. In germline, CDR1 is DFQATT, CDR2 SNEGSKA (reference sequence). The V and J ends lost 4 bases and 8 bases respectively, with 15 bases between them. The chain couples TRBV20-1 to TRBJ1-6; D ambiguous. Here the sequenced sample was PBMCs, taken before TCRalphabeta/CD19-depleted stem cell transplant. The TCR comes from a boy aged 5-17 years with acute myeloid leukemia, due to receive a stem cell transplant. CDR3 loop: CSAKRAGPYSPLHF. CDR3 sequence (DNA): TGCAGTGCTAAAAGAGCGGGTCCCTATTCACCCCTCCACTTT.